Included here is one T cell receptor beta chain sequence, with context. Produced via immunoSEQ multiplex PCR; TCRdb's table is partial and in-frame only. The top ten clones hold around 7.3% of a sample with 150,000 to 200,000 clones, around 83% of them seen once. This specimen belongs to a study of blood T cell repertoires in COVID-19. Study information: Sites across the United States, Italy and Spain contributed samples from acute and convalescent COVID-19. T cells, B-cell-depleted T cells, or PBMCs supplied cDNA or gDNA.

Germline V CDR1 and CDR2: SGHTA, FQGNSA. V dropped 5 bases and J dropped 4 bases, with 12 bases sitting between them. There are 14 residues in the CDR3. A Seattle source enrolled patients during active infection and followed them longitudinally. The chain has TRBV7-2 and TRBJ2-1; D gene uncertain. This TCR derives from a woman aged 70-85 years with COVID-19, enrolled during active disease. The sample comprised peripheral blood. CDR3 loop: CASSPQALYNEQFF. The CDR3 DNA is TGTGCCAGCAGCCCCCAGGCCCTTTACAATGAGCAGTTCTTC.